These 28 T cell receptor beta chains were sequenced from one sample in a study of blood T cell repertoires in COVID-19. Assay used: immunoSEQ multiplex PCR; TCRdb lists only in-frame clones, some missing. Of tens of thousands of clones listed, about 91% are singletons. The specimen was peripheral blood. These receptors all come from a man aged 50 or older with active COVID-19.

This clone has more than one count but fewer than ten. This chain links TRBV4-1 with TRBJ1-1, with 8 bases lining up with TRBD1. The germline CDR1 and CDR2 sequences are MGHRA and YSYEKL. Trimming at V came to 2 bases and at J to 6 bases, leaving 2 bases not matched to a gene. The length of the CDR3 is 13 residues. Written as DNA, the CDR3 is TGCGCCAGCAGCCAATTGACAGGGGCTGAAGCTTTCTTT. It translates to CASSQLTGAEAFF.

In the case of this clone: Other DNA sequences in this sample translate to the same CDR3. J is TRBJ2-7 and V is TRBV10-3, with D perhaps matching TRBD1 (5 bases). Germline V gives CDR1 ENHRY, CDR2 SYGVKD. This CDR3 contains 12 residues. V dropped 4 bases and J dropped 3 bases, with 7 bases sitting between them. The DNA for the CDR3 is TGTGCCATCAGTGGGGGCAGCTACGAGCAGTACTTC. The encoded protein is CAISGGSYEQYF.

The chain recombines TRBV5-1 with TRBJ2-3, with 11 bases fitting TRBD1. V lost 2 bases, J lost 4 bases, and 12 bases stayed unmatched. In germline, CDR1 is SGHRS, CDR2 YFSETQ. There are 18 residues in the CDR3. The CDR3 DNA is TGCGCCAGCAGCTTTGGGGGCGGAAGGACAGGGGGCGCAGATACGCAGTATTTT. Encoded protein: CASSFGGGRTGGADTQYF.

This clone was seen a handful of times. The chain combines TRBV4-1 with TRBJ2-3, with a weak D call TRBD2 (6 bases). Germline V gene data show CDR1 as MGHRA and CDR2 as YSYEKL. V lost 8 bases to trimming and J lost 2 bases, with 17 bases between them. This CDR3 is 15 amino acids long. DNA for the CDR3: TGCGCCAGCTCGCACCCGGCGGGGACCACAGATACGCAGTATTTT. Protein product: CASSHPAGTTDTQYF.

The chain carries TRBV9 and TRBJ2-2; D unresolved. V gave up 0 bases and J gave up 0 bases, with 9 bases separating them. Germline V gene sequence: CDR1 SGDLS, CDR2 YYNGEE. CDR3 size: 16 residues. The CDR3 nucleotides are TGTGCCAGCAGCGTAGGACACAAGTCGAACACCGGGGAGCTGTTTTTT. This translates into CASSVGHKSNTGELFF.

V and J are TRBV6-5 and TRBJ1-5; D perhaps matches TRBD1 (6 bases). V was clipped by 2 bases and J by 4 bases, with 12 bases between them. Germline V gene sequence: CDR1 MNHEY, CDR2 SVGAGI. CDR3 length equals 15 residues. The CDR3, as DNA: TGTGCCAGCAGTTACACCACAGGGCCAAATCAGCCCCAGCATTTT. It encodes CASSYTTGPNQPQHF.

This clone occurred once. J is TRBJ2-3 and V is TRBV16; no firm D call. Germline assignment: CDR1 KGHSY and CDR2 FQNENV. V lost 0 bases and J lost 2, with 6 bases in between. This CDR3 is 14 amino acids long. The CDR3 DNA sequence: TGTGCCAGCAGCCAATCGTTCTCCACAGATACGCAGTATTTT. Protein sequence: CASSQSFSTDTQYF.

The chain carries TRBV7-2 and TRBJ2-2; TRBD2 aligns across 9 bases. The germline V gene encodes CDR1 SGHTA and CDR2 FQGNSA. This CDR3 is 17 amino acids long. Losses at the gene ends were 0 bases for V and 7 bases for J; bases not matched to a gene: 9. CDR3 DNA sequence: TGTGCCAGCAGCTTAGCTTGGCTAGCGGGAACCGGCGGGGAGCTGTTTTTT. Protein: CASSLAWLAGTGGELFF.

J is TRBJ1-2 and V is TRBV5-1; D perhaps matches TRBD1 (6 bases). CDR3 length equals 15 residues. Trimming cost V 1 base and J 5 bases, with 15 bases left between them. Germline V CDR1 and CDR2: SGHRS, YFSETQ. CDR3 protein: CASSLSGVTGYGYTF. CDR3 DNA sequence: TGCGCCAGCAGCTTGTCAGGGGTAACGGGGTATGGCTACACCTTC.

The chain has TRBV5-8 and TRBJ2-1; tentative D call: TRBD1 (5 bases). Germline-derived CDR1 and CDR2 are SGHTS and YDEGEE. The V end was cut by 1 base, the J end by 10 bases, with 21 bases between. This CDR3 is 16 amino acids long. CDR3 loop: CASSLSGPGTPGEQFF. The CDR3 DNA reads TGTGCCAGCAGCTTGTCAGGGCCAGGAACGCCGGGCGAGCAGTTCTTC.

This clone was picked up one time. The CDR3 DNA reads TGTGCCAGCAGTGACACCTTATTCACTAGCGGAGCCACGTCAGATACGCAGTATTTT. Amino acid sequence: CASSDTLFTSGATSDTQYF. The J gene is TRBJ2-3, the V gene TRBV6-4; 8 bases fit TRBD2. This CDR3 region has 19 residues. Trimming cost V 2 bases and J 4 bases; bases outside gene matches: 17. Germline V CDR1 and CDR2: MRHNA, SNTAGT.

The chain carries TRBV5-1 and TRBJ2-4; maybe TRBD1 (6 bases). Trimming shortened V by 2 bases and J by 6 bases, and 24 bases separated the two germline ends. CDR1 and CDR2 from the germline V gene are SGHRS and YFSETQ. The CDR3 has 18 residues. DNA for the CDR3: TGCGCCAGCAGCTTACAGGGTGGTGGTCCGCCGACGATAAACATTCAGTACTTC. This gives the protein CASSLQGGGPPTINIQYF.

The chain uses TRBV16 and TRBJ2-2, with D unclear. V lost 6 bases and J 5 bases, leaving 10 bases between the germline ends. There are 13 residues in the CDR3. In germline, CDR1 is KGHSY, CDR2 FQNENV. CDR3 protein: CASRQQSTGELFF. CDR3 coding DNA: TGTGCCAGCAGACAACAGTCTACCGGGGAGCTGTTTTTT.

The J gene is TRBJ1-4, the V gene TRBV28; perhaps TRBD1 as D (5 bases). CDR1 is MDHEN, CDR2 SYDVKM, per germline. This CDR3 has 15 residues. Trimming removed 5 bases from V and 0 bases from J, with 10 bases in between. CDR3 sequence: CASSQAGATNEKLFF. In DNA form, the CDR3 reads TGTGCCAGCAGTCAAGCGGGGGCAACTAATGAAAAACTGTTTTTT.

The chain employs TRBV7-9 and TRBJ2-3; possibly TRBD1 for D (6 bases). CDR1 is SEHNR, CDR2 FQNEAQ, per germline (reference sequence). V gave up 1 base and J gave up 6 bases, with 8 bases separating them. The CDR3 is 13 amino acids. CDR3 protein: CASSLVGADTQYF. DNA of the CDR3: TGTGCCAGCAGCTTAGTGGGGGCCGATACGCAGTATTTT. The entire variable domain, with the rest obtained from reference TRBV7-9 and TRBJ2-3, is as follows: DTGVSQNPRHKITKRGQNVTFRCDPISEHNRLYWYRQTLGQGPEFLTYFQNEAQLEKSRLLSDRFSAERPKGSFSTLEIQRTEQGDSAMYLCASSLVGADTQYFGPGTRLTVL.

The chain combines TRBV6-5 with TRBJ1-4; no clear D. Per germline, CDR1 MNHEY and CDR2 SVGAGI. The CDR3 loop spans 12 amino acids. V was trimmed by 6 bases and J by 5 bases, leaving 7 bases between them. The CDR3 nucleotides are TGTGCCAGCAGGGGCCCAAATGAAAAACTGTTTTTT. It encodes CASRGPNEKLFF.

The chain is built from TRBV29-1 and TRBJ2-5; a weak D match, TRBD1 (6 bases). V gave up 5 bases and J gave up 7 bases, with 17 bases separating them. CDR3 length: 13 residues. CDR1 SQVTM and CDR2 ANQGSEA come from the germline V gene. Here the CDR3 reads CSVQGPSPGTQYF. CDR3 DNA: TGCAGCGTTCAGGGGCCCTCTCCTGGGACCCAGTACTTC.

The chain links TRBV7-2 to TRBJ2-5; maybe TRBD2 (6 bases). This CDR3 is 14 amino acids long. The V gene's germline CDR1 is SGHTA and CDR2 FQGNSA. V lost 5 bases and J lost 2, with 12 bases in between. This CDR3 reads CASSKTSPQETQYF. CDR3 DNA sequence: TGTGCCAGCAGCAAGACTAGTCCGCAAGAGACCCAGTACTTC.

This chain uses TRBV5-1 with TRBJ2-3; TRBD1 matches at 9 bases. Unmatched junction bases numbered 5, after V lost 3 bases and J lost 3 bases. CDR3 length equals 15 residues. Germline loops: CDR1 SGHRS, CDR2 YFSETQ. The CDR3 bases are TGCGCCAGCAGCTGGGGGGACAGGGTAACAGATACGCAGTATTTT. The encoded protein is CASSWGDRVTDTQYF. The full variable domain, completed using reference TRBV5-1 and TRBJ2-3, is KAGVTQTPRYLIKTRGQQVTLSCSPISGHRSVSWYQQTPGQGLQFLFEYFSETQRNKGNFPGRFSGRQFSNSRSEMNVSTLELGDSALYLCASSWGDRVTDTQYFGPGTRLTVL.

This chain joins TRBV30 and TRBJ2-1; no clear D. The CDR3 contains 12 residues. Deletions cut 5 bases from V and 10 bases from J, with 15 bases between. Germline assignment: CDR1 GTSNPN and CDR2 SVGIG (reference sequence). The CDR3 region has the DNA TGTGCCTGGGGACCGACCGCCGGGGAGCAGTTCTTC. Translated: CAWGPTAGEQFF.

The rearrangement joins TRBV5-5 to TRBJ1-1; 8 nucleotides line up with TRBD1. V gave up 2 bases and J gave up 0 bases; unmatched junction bases: 3. Germline CDR1 reads SGHKS; CDR2 reads YYEKEE (reference sequence). This CDR3 is 15 amino acids long. The CDR3 coding sequence is TGTGCCAGCAGCTTTCCGACAGGGGTGAACACTGAAGCTTTCTTT. As protein: CASSFPTGVNTEAFF.

The rearrangement uses TRBV10-3 and TRBJ2-1; 9 bases are shared with TRBD1. The junction had 9 bases not matched to a gene; V was cut back by 6 bases and J by 0 bases. CDR1 is ENHRY and CDR2 is SYGVKD in the germline V gene. CDR3 size: 17 residues. As DNA, the CDR3 is TGTGCCATCAGCCAGGGGGGACAGGGAAGCTCCTACAATGAGCAGTTCTTC. Translation gives CAISQGGQGSSYNEQFF.

Note on this clone: Other nucleotide sequences in the sample specify the same CDR3. The chain employs TRBV3-1 (or the pseudogene TRBV3-2) and TRBJ2-7; TRBD2 is a possible D gene (7 bases). The CDR3 contains 13 residues. Per the germline V gene, CDR1 is LGHDT and CDR2 is YNNKEL (reference sequence). Trimming cost V 2 bases and J 3 bases, with 8 bases left between them. The CDR3 DNA sequence: TGTGCCAGCAGCCAAAGGGGGGGCTACGAGCAGTACTTC. This gives the protein CASSQRGGYEQYF.

The chain employs TRBV5-1 and TRBJ2-5; 8 bases are a match to TRBD1. Trimming cost V 0 bases and J 2 bases; bases outside gene matches: 6. Per the germline V gene, CDR1 is SGHRS and CDR2 is YFSETQ. The CDR3 has 16 amino acids. CDR3 bases: TGCGCCAGCAGCTTGGCCCCCGACAGGGGACAAGAGACCCAGTACTTC. The encoded protein is CASSLAPDRGQETQYF.

The chain uses TRBV11-2 and TRBJ1-3, with D possibly being TRBD1 (6 bases). V lost 0 bases to trimming and J lost 15 bases, with 15 bases between them. This CDR3 is built from 13 residues. Germline CDR1 reads SGHAT; CDR2 reads FQNNGV. CDR3 residues: CASSLDGQGRRYF. The CDR3 nucleotides read TGTGCCAGCAGCTTAGACGGTCAGGGGCGAAGATATTTT. Combining the CDR3 with reference TRBV11-2 and TRBJ1-3 gives the whole variable domain EAGVAQSPRYKIIEKRQSVAFWCNPISGHATLYWYQQILGQGPKLLIQFQNNGVVDDSQLPKDRFSAERLKGVDSTLKIQPAKLEDSAVYLCASSLDGQGRRYFGEGSWLTVV.

The V and J genes are TRBV20-1 and TRBJ1-1; perhaps TRBD1 as D (5 bases). Germline CDR1 and CDR2: DFQATT and SNEGSKA (reference sequence). This CDR3 region has 12 residues. Deletions cut 3 bases from V and 11 bases from J, with 16 bases between. The chain's CDR3 is CSASDGAGRAFF. DNA of the CDR3: TGCAGTGCTAGTGACGGGGCCGGGAGGGCTTTCTTT.

The chain recombines TRBV10-3 with TRBJ1-1; D is possibly TRBD1 (6 bases). The V gene lost 7 bases and the J gene lost 0 bases, with 9 bases spanning the gap. CDR1 is ENHRY and CDR2 is SYGVKD in the germline V gene. The CDR3 spans 13 residues. As DNA, the CDR3 is TGTGCCATCAAGGACAGCATGAACACTGAAGCTTTCTTT. Protein product: CAIKDSMNTEAFF.

The rearrangement links TRBV6-1 to TRBJ1-2; possibly TRBD1 for D (6 bases). There are 13 residues in the CDR3. Germline lookup yields CDR1 MNHNS and CDR2 SASEGT. Trimming pared 2 bases from V and 8 bases from J, leaving 12 bases between. The CDR3 sequence: CASSEIQGTGYTF. CDR3 nucleotide sequence: TGTGCCAGCAGTGAAATACAGGGTACCGGCTACACCTTC.